These T cell receptor beta chains were read from a single sample in a study of glioma-infiltrating T cells after dendritic cell vaccination. Profiled with immunoSEQ multiplex PCR; TCRdb holds only in-frame clones, not every one. Of around 90,000 clones listed, 79% are singletons. Sequencing used blood, obtained before dendritic cell vaccination. The receptor set was obtained from a human donor with glioblastoma. Both conserved end residues are part of each CDR3. Each record gives: J gene, D gene, V gene, clone size, CDR3 DNA, CDR3 protein. The D gene is left open where the match is weak. The size entry is marked missing in some rows and otherwise reads once, few, many or a size class.

>TRBJ2-2|TRBD2|TRBV5-1|-
TGCGCCAGCAGTTCCCCCGGGACTAGCATCGGGGAGCTGTTTTTT
CASSSPGTSIGELFF
>TRBJ1-4|-|TRBV25-1|once
TGTGCCAGCAGTTTCCGGGGGGCTAATGAAAAACTGTTTTTT
CASSFRGANEKLFF
>TRBJ1-1|-|TRBV2|-
TGTGCCAGCAGCGACACCCGGACAGTCAACACTGAAGCTTTCTTT
CASSDTRTVNTEAFF
>TRBJ1-1|-|TRBV4-2|-
TGTGCCAGCAGCCCCCCGGAGGTTCCCCGGGCGGCTTTCTTT
CASSPPEVPRAAFF
>TRBJ1-3|-|TRBV19|-
TGTGCCACCTCAGGGCGTTCTGGAAACACCATATATTTT
CATSGRSGNTIYF
>TRBJ1-4|-|TRBV19|few
TGTGCCAGTAGTATGGAGCTTGGTGTTGGGAATGAAAAACTGTTTTTT
CASSMELGVGNEKLFF
>TRBJ1-6|-|TRBV7-9|-
TGTGCCAGCAGCCTTTTTGAGGGTGCTCATTCACCCCTCCACTTT
CASSLFEGAHSPLHF
>TRBJ1-2|TRBD1|TRBV6-5|-
TGTGCCAGCAGTGAAGGACAGGGAGATGGCTACACCTTC
CASSEGQGDGYTF
>TRBJ1-1|TRBD1|TRBV5-1|-
TGCGCCAGCAGCTTGGGCCAGGGGGCTACCTCTGAAGCTTTCTTT
CASSLGQGATSEAFF
>TRBJ2-1|TRBD2|TRBV6-1|-
TGTGCCAGCACACTAGCGGGGCCTTACAATGAGCAGTTCTTC
CASTLAGPYNEQFF
>TRBJ1-4|TRBD1|TRBV15|-
TGTGCCACCAGCAGGGACAGGGATAGGGAAAAACTGTTTTTT
CATSRDRDREKLFF
>TRBJ2-5|-|TRBV27|-
TGTGCCAGCAGGCTTGGAGGGGGCGGTCAAGAGACCCAGTACTTC
CASRLGGGGQETQYF
>TRBJ1-1|TRBD1|TRBV7-9|-
TGTGCCAGCAGCCCGACGACAGGGGAGTTCCCTGAAGCTTTCTTT
CASSPTTGEFPEAFF
>TRBJ2-3|-|TRBV28|-
TGTGCCAGCAGTTTTGGGTTGGGGGGAAAATTAGGCACAGATACGCAGTATTTT
CASSFGLGGKLGTDTQYF
>TRBJ2-7|-|TRBV4-1|-
TGCGCCAGCAGCCAAGGAAACGGGGGAGTCGAGCAGTACTTC
CASSQGNGGVEQYF
>TRBJ2-7|TRBD2|TRBV5-1|-
TGCGCCAGCAGCTCGCAAACGACGACTAGCGGGAAGGGGTACGAGCAGTACTTC
CASSSQTTTSGKGYEQYF
>TRBJ1-4|-|TRBV5-5|few
TGTGCCAGCACTCCCCGGACAGCAACTAATGAAAAACTGTTTTTT
CASTPRTATNEKLFF
>TRBJ1-2|-|TRBV21-1|-
TGTGCCAGCAGCAAAGCCAACCCCCGACAGGGTTTGAACTATGGCTACACCTTC
CASSKANPRQGLNYGYTF
>TRBJ2-3|-|TRBV7-7|-
TGTGCTAGCAGCTGGGGGCTGTGCGAAATCACAGATACGCAGTATTTT
CASSWGLCEITDTQYF
>TRBJ1-5|TRBD1|TRBV2|-
TGTGCCAGCAGTGAGGGACAGGCAGACAATCAGCCCCAGCATTTT
CASSEGQADNQPQHF
>TRBJ2-7|-|TRBV5-1|-
TGCGCCAGCAGCTTGAATCTCGAGGGGCAGTACTTC
CASSLNLEGQYF
>TRBJ2-7|TRBD1|TRBV27|-
TGTGCCAGCCGCTTCCAGACAGGGGGAGGCGAGCAGTACTTC
CASRFQTGGGEQYF
>TRBJ2-7|-|TRBV7-8|-
TGTGCCAGCAGCAAAGTCAGGCCAGGGGAAATCGGCGAGCAGTACTTC
CASSKVRPGEIGEQYF
>TRBJ2-1|TRBD1|TRBV5-8|-
TGTGCCAGCAGCTGGAAGGGACAGCGAAACAATGAGCAGTTCTTC
CASSWKGQRNNEQFF
>TRBJ2-1|-|TRBV5-1|-
TGCGCCAGCAGCTCCGGACTGACTTTATACAATGAGCAGTTCTTC
CASSSGLTLYNEQFF
>TRBJ2-5|-|TRBV7-2|-
TGTGCCAGCAGCTTAGGGGGGCTAAAAGGGGACCAAGAGACCCAGTACTTC
CASSLGGLKGDQETQYF
>TRBJ1-5|-|TRBV19|-
TGTGCCAGTAGTACAGGGTCTCAAGGCAATCAGCCCCAGCATTTT
CASSTGSQGNQPQHF